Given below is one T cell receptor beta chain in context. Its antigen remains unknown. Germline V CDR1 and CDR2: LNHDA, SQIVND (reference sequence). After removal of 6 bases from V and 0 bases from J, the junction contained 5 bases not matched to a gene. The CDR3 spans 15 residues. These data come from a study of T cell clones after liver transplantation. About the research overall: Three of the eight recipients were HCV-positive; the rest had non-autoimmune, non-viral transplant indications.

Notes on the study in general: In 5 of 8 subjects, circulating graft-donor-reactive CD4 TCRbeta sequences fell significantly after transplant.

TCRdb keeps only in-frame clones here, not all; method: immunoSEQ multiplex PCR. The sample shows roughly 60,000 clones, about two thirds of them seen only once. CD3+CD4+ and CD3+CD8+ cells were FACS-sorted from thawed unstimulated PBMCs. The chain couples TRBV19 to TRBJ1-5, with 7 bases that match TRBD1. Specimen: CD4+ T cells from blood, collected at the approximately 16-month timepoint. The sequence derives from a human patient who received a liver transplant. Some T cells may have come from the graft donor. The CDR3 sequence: CASRETGNSNQPQHF. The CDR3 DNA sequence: TGTGCCAGTAGGGAGACAGGGAATAGCAATCAGCCCCAGCATTTT.